The 19 T cell receptor beta chains presented below share a single source sample, sequenced in a study of metastatic and nonmetastatic thyroid tumors. No treatment had been given to any patient before thyroid surgery. TCRdb re-called clones from the PCR reads using MiXCR. Of 23,000 or so clones in the sample, approximately 25% were seen once. Sequenced material: tumor tissue. The receptors come from a female donor with papillary thyroid cancer or a benign thyroid nodule (not recorded which). Some clones in this sample may be carry-over from other donors' samples.

By share, this clone ranks as medium-sized. Other DNA variants within this sample encode the same CDR3. V usage is TRBV7-8 and J usage is TRBJ1-6; D unresolved. The CDR3 is 11 amino acids. Germline loops: CDR1 SGHVS, CDR2 FQNEAQ. V was shortened by 1 base and J by 9 bases, with 1 base between the two germline ends. In DNA, the CDR3 is TGTGCCAGCAGCTTAGGTTCACCCCTCCACTTT. Translated, it gives CASSLGSPLHF.

The chain carries TRBV20-1 and TRBJ2-7; TRBD2 aligns across 10 bases. The CDR3 loop spans 14 amino acids. With 6 bases clipped from V and 7 bases from J, the junction kept 12 bases outside the gene matches. The V gene's germline CDR1 is DFQATT and CDR2 SNEGSKA (reference sequence). For the CDR3, the DNA is TGCAGTGCCGCCGGGACTAGCGCAGTCTTAGAGCAGTACTTC. Translation: CSAAGTSAVLEQYF.

This clone appeared many times. Other DNA sequences in this specimen translate into the identical CDR3. V gene TRBV2 combines with J gene TRBJ2-1; 8 nucleotides line up with TRBD2. CDR1 and CDR2 (germline): SNHLY, FYNNEI. Germline trimming cut 4 bases from V and 9 bases from J; bases unmatched to any gene: 8. The CDR3 extends over 14 amino acids. The CDR3 loop is CASSGGAGGSEQFF. CDR3 in DNA: TGTGCCAGCAGTGGGGGGGCGGGAGGTAGTGAGCAGTTCTTC. The entire variable domain, with the rest obtained from reference TRBV2 and TRBJ2-1, is as follows: EPEVTQTPSHQVTQMGQEVILRCVPISNHLYFYWYRQILGQKVEFLVSFYNNEISEKSEIFDDQFSVERPDGSNFTLKIRSTKLEDSAMYFCASSGGAGGSEQFFGPGTRLTVL.

To note about this clone: Just one base apart from a much larger clone, this may be a read error. The V call is TRBV5-4, the J call TRBJ2-5, with D possibly TRBD2 on 6 matching bases. CDR1 SGHNT and CDR2 YYREEE come from the germline V gene (reference sequence). The CDR3 consists of 15 residues. V lost 3 bases, J lost 4 bases, and 16 bases lay in between. The CDR3 DNA follows: TGTGCCAGCAGCTCCGGGACTGGCCACGGAGAGACCCAGTACTTC. The encoded protein is CASSSGTGHGETQYF.

This clone was counted ten times or more. J is TRBJ1-1 and V is TRBV19; TRBD1 matches 9 bases. J lost 7 bases, V lost 5 bases, and 11 bases had no gene match. The CDR3 runs to 15 residues. CDR1 is LNHDA, CDR2 SQIVND, per germline (reference sequence). CDR3 residues: CASSFRDRAPYEAFF. For the CDR3, the DNA is TGTGCCAGTAGTTTTCGGGACAGGGCCCCTTATGAAGCTTTCTTT.

This clone was counted at least ten times. The CDR3 loop reads CASSHGPSTDTQYF. CDR3 in DNA: TGTGCCAGTAGTCATGGACCAAGCACAGATACGCAGTATTTT. The chain joins TRBV19 to TRBJ2-3; D gene uncertain. The CDR3 has 14 residues. V lost 5 bases and J 0 bases, leaving 9 bases between the germline ends. The germline CDR1 and CDR2 sequences are LNHDA and SQIVND (reference sequence). Complete variable domain (other parts from reference TRBV19 and TRBJ2-3): DGGITQSPKYLFRKEGQNVTLSCEQNLNHDAMYWYRQDPGQGLRLIYYSQIVNDFQKGDIAEGYSVSREKKESFPLTVTSAQKNPTAFYLCASSHGPSTDTQYFGPGTRLTVL.

The rearrangement uses TRBV6-6 and TRBJ2-1, with 8 bases fitting TRBD2. V was clipped by 5 bases and J by 4 bases; unmatched bases: 16. The CDR3 covers 18 residues. The V gene's germline CDR1 is MNHNY and CDR2 SVGAGI (reference sequence). The CDR3 region has the DNA TGTGCCAGCAGTCCCCTCGGGCGGGGACTAGAGGAATACAATGAGCAGTTCTTC. Translation gives CASSPLGRGLEEYNEQFF.

This clone was seen repeatedly, ten times or more. The chain employs TRBV5-8 and TRBJ2-7, with 9 bases identical to TRBD1. After removal of 0 bases from V and 3 bases from J, the junction contained 1 base not matched to a gene. Germline V gives CDR1 SGHTS, CDR2 YDEGEE. This CDR3 is built from 14 residues. This CDR3 reads CASSLGQGVYEQYF. CDR3 DNA: TGTGCCAGCAGCTTGGGACAGGGGGTCTACGAGCAGTACTTC.

V and J are TRBV20-1 and TRBJ1-5; D may be TRBD1 (5 bases). Trimming cost V 0 bases and J 6 bases, with 15 bases left between them. The length of the CDR3 is 15 residues. CDR1 and CDR2 from the germline V gene are DFQATT and SNEGSKA (reference sequence). CDR3 amino acids: CSARDPQVLSQPQHF. For the CDR3, the DNA is TGCAGTGCTAGAGATCCACAGGTCCTGAGTCAGCCCCAGCATTTT.

The V gene is TRBV7-6, the J gene TRBJ2-5, with a tentative D call TRBD1 (9 bases). V lost 1 base, J lost 8 bases, and 20 bases lay in between. This CDR3 is 16 amino acids long. Germline V gives CDR1 SGHVS, CDR2 FNYEAQ. The CDR3 region has the DNA TGTGCCAGCAGCTTAGTAGCGGGGACAGGGATAGATACCCAGTACTTC. Its protein is CASSLVAGTGIDTQYF.

A note on this clone: A read error may produce the germline difference seen at one junction end. The chain joins TRBV5-1 to TRBJ2-7; D possibly corresponds to TRBD2 (7 bases). Germline-derived CDR1 and CDR2 are SGHRS and YFSETQ. The CDR3 loop spans 13 amino acids. CDR3 region: CASRAGAGYGQYF. CDR3 DNA: TGCGCCAGCAGGGCGGGGGCCGGCTACGGGCAGTACTTC.

There are many counts of this clone. This sequence joins TRBV5-6 and TRBJ2-6; D remains unclear. The germline V gene has CDR1 SGHDT and CDR2 YYEEEE. This CDR3 has 13 residues. The V end was cut by 6 bases, the J end by 2 bases, with 6 bases between. The DNA of the CDR3 is TGTGCCAGCACCCTGGCTGGGGCCAACGTCCTGACTTTC. Translating it yields CASTLAGANVLTF.

The J gene is TRBJ1-1, the V gene TRBV20-1; D perhaps matches TRBD1 (6 bases). Trimming shortened V by 3 bases and J by 4 bases, and 15 bases separated the two germline ends. Germline CDR1 is DFQATT and CDR2 is SNEGSKA (reference sequence). The CDR3 spans 14 residues. CDR3 protein: CSASPPPGATEAFF. The CDR3 DNA sequence: TGCAGTGCTAGTCCCCCCCCGGGGGCCACTGAAGCTTTCTTT.

There are many counts of this clone. CDR3: CATSDVSGSSYETQYF. The CDR3 coding sequence is TGTGCCACCAGTGATGTTTCGGGCAGCTCCTACGAGACCCAGTACTTC. This chain links TRBV24-1 with TRBJ2-5; D uncertain. The CDR3 sequence is 16 residues long. Trimming took 3 bases from V and 5 from J, leaving 18 bases between them. Germline CDR1 and CDR2: KGHDR and SFDVKD.

There are many counts of this clone. The sample holds other DNA sequences that translate to the same CDR3. The genes are TRBV24-1 and TRBJ2-3, with D perhaps assigned TRBD1 or TRBD2 (5 bases each). Germline V gene data show CDR1 as KGHDR and CDR2 as SFDVKD. V lost 2 bases, J lost 5 bases, and 13 bases lay in between. The CDR3 covers 15 residues. This CDR3 reads CATSDSGHQLDTQYF. The CDR3 DNA follows: TGTGCCACCAGTGATTCGGGGCATCAATTAGATACGCAGTATTTT.

The chain combines TRBV20-1 with TRBJ2-5, with TRBD2 matching 8 bases. The CDR3 contains 18 residues. Unmatched junction bases numbered 14, after V lost 0 bases and J lost 2 bases. The germline V gene encodes CDR1 DFQATT and CDR2 SNEGSKA (reference sequence). The CDR3 sequence is CSAREMRGSGGGQETQYF. CDR3 in DNA: TGCAGTGCTAGAGAGATGAGGGGAAGCGGGGGAGGGCAAGAGACCCAGTACTTC.

The CDR3 is CASSLVSATGGEAQYF. The CDR3 DNA reads as TGCGCCAGCAGCTTGGTCTCTGCGACCGGTGGTGAGGCCCAGTACTTC. The chain links TRBV5-1 to TRBJ2-5; D remains ambiguous. From germline, CDR1 is SGHRS and CDR2 YFSETQ. With 0 bases removed from V and 9 bases from J, the gap between germline ends came to 21 bases. CDR3 size: 16 residues.

The rearrangement joins TRBV7-3 to TRBJ1-2, with 7 bases lining up with TRBD1. V was clipped by 1 base and J by 2 bases; unmatched bases: 4. This CDR3 contains 15 residues. Germline-derived CDR1 and CDR2 are SGHTA and FQGTGA. DNA of the CDR3: TGTGCCAGCAGCTTAAGGCAGGGGGAGAACTATGGCTACACCTTC. Translating it yields CASSLRQGENYGYTF. The variable domain in full, with the rest retrieved from reference TRBV7-3 and TRBJ1-2, is GAGVSQTPSNKVTEKGKYVELRCDPISGHTALYWYRQSLGQGPEFLIYFQGTGAADDSGLPNDRFFAVRPEGSVSTLKIQRTERGDSAVYLCASSLRQGENYGYTFGSGTRLTVV.

In its sample, this clone was seen a few times. V gene TRBV6-1 combines with J gene TRBJ2-5; 15 positions match TRBD2. The germline V gene has CDR1 MNHNS and CDR2 SASEGT. The junction had 10 bases not matched to a gene; V was cut back by 6 bases and J by 5 bases. This CDR3 is 17 amino acids long. CDR3 in amino acids: CASRGTSGGPACETQYF. Here the CDR3 DNA reads TGTGCCAGCAGAGGGACTAGCGGGGGGCCCGCATGTGAGACCCAGTACTTC.